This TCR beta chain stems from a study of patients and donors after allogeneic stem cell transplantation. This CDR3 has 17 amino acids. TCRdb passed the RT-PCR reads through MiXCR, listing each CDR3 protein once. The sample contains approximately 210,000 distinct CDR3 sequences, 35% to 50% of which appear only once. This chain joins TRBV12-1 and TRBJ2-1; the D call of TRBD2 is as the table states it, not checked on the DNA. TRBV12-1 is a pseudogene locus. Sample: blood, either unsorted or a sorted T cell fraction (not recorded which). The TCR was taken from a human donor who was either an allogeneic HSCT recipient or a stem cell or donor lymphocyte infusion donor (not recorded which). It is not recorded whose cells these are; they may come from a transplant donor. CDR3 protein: CASSYGTSGRACNEQFF. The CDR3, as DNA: TGTGCCAGCAGCTATGGGACTAGCGGGAGGGCCTGCAATGAGCAGTTCTTC.